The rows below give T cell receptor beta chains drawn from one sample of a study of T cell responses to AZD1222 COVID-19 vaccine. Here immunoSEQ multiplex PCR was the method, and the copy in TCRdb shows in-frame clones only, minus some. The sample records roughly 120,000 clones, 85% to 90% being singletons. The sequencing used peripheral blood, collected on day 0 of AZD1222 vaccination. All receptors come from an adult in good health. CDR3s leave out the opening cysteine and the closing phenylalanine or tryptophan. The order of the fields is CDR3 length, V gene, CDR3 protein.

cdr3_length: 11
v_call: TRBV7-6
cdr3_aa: ASSLGLINTQY

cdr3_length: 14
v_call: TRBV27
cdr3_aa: ASSFRPPGANSPLH

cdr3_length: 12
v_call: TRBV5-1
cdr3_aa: ASSWRGQEAEAF

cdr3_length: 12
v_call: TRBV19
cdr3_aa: ASSPGDRDYGYT

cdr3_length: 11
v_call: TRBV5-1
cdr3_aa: ASSLVVQTEAF

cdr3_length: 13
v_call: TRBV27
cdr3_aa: ASSLAPATNEKLF

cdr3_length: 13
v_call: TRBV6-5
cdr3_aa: ASSSPLGVGTEAF

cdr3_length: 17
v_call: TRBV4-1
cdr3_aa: ASSRGSGPGTGYSYEQY

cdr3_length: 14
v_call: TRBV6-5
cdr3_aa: ASSYSKGRLSYGYT

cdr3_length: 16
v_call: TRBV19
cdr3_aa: ASRLGTGSPTTGNEQF

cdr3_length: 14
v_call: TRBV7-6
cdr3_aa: ASSPGRGFMNTEAF

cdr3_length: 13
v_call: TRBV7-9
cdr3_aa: ASSLASADGYGYT

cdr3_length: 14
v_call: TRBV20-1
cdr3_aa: SASNFQGSKTYEQY

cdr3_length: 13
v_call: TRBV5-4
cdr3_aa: ASSLRVQGGEKLF

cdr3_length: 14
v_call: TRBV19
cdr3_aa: ASSISTARLNEKLF

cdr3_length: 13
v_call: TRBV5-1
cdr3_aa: ASRTGQDSGNTIY

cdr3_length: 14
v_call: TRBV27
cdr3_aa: ASSSWADRGAYEQY

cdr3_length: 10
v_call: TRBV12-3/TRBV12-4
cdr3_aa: ATATVQETQY